Below, one TCR beta chain is given with its context. Its antigen is currently unknown. These data come from a study of T cells in Graves' hyperthyroidism and ophthalmopathy. For the study at large: Prior to any treatment, at the point of initial diagnosis, peripheral blood was collected. General study findings and limits: Within blood appeared most thyroid clonotypes that had expanded above 0.001. In simple terms, a model built on 13 V-J features told ophthalmopathy apart from stable hyperthyroidism.

In germline, CDR1 is LGHNA, CDR2 YNFKEQ. The CDR3 has 14 residues. V lost 0 bases and J 5 bases, leaving 10 bases between the germline ends. The CDR3 regions of TCR beta were amplified from RNA transcripts. First-round RT-PCR targeting the TCR CDR3 was performed with the HTBI primer set. TCRdb re-analysed the multiplex PCR reads in MiXCR, keeping a single row per CDR3 protein. The sample lists roughly 420,000 distinct CDR3 sequences, 15% to 18% occurring once. The chain combines TRBV4-2 with TRBJ1-1; D is unresolved. What was sequenced was blood. This receptor was taken from a woman under 30 with Graves' hyperthyroidism. The CDR3 nucleotides read TGTGCCAGCAGCCAAGAGAACGGGAGGACTGAAGCTTTCTTT. Protein sequence: CASSQENGRTEAFF.